This T cell receptor (beta chain) appears in the sequencing data of a study of Graves' ophthalmopathy and Graves' hyperthyroidism. Scientists amplified the TCR beta CDR3 regions from RNA transcripts. First-round RT-PCR used HTBI primers; second-round multiplex PCR followed. TCRdb ran MiXCR on the multiplex PCR reads and lists one entry per CDR3 protein. The data show some 360,000 distinct CDR3 sequences, with approximately 18% seen just once and 2.4% held by the top ten. The sequenced sample was peripheral blood. The TCR sequence derives from an adult woman with stable Graves' hyperthyroidism.

The DNA for the CDR3 is TGTGCCTGGAGTGTTACAGGCTACGGCTATGGCTACACCTTC. It yields the protein CAWSVTGYGYGYTF. The V gene is TRBV30, the J gene TRBJ1-2, with D possibly TRBD1 on 5 matching bases. The CDR3 covers 14 residues. V was cut by 0 bases and J by 4 bases, with 12 bases left in between. The germline gives CDR1 GTSNPN, CDR2 SVGIG (reference sequence).